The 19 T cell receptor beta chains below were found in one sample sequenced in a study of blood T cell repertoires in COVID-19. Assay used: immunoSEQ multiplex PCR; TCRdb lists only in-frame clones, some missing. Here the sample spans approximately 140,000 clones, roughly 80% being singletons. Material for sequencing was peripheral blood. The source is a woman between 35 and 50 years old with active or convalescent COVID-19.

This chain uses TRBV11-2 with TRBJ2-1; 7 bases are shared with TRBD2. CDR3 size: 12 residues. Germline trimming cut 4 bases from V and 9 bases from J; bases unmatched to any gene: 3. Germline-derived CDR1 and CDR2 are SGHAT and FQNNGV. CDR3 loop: CASSSRGTEQFF. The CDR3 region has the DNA TGTGCCAGCAGCTCGCGGGGGACTGAGCAGTTCTTC.

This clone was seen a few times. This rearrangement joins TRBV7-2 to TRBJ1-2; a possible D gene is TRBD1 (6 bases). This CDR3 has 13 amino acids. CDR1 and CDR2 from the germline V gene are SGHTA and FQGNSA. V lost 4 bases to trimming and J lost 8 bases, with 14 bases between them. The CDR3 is CASSSTGPLGYTF. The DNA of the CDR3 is TGTGCCAGCAGCTCAACAGGGCCATTGGGCTACACCTTC.

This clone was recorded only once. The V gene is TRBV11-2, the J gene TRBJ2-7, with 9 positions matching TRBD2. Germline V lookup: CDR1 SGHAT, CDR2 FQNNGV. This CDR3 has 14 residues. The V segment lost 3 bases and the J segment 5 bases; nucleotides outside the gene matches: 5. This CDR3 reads CASSFGPSGDEQYF. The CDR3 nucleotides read TGTGCCAGCAGCTTCGGTCCTAGCGGGGACGAGCAGTACTTC.

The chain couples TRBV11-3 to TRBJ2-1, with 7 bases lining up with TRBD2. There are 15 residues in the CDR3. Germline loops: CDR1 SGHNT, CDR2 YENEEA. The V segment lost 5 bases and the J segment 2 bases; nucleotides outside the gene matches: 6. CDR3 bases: TGTGCCAGCAGCAGGCCGGGGGGAGCCTACAATGAGCAGTTCTTC. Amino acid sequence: CASSRPGGAYNEQFF.

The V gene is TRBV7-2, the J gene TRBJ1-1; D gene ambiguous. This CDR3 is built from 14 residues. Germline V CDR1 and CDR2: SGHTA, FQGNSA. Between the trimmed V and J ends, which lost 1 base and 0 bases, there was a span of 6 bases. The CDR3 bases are TGTGCCAGCAGCTTAGGGCACATGAACACTGAAGCTTTCTTT. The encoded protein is CASSLGHMNTEAFF.

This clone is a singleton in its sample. CDR3 sequence reads: CASSRRAINQPQHF. The CDR3, as DNA: TGTGCCAGCAGCAGGCGGGCAATCAATCAGCCCCAGCATTTT. The chain employs TRBV28 and TRBJ1-5; D gene ambiguous. From germline, CDR1 is MDHEN and CDR2 SYDVKM. The CDR3 contains 14 residues. Trimming stripped 6 bases from V and 3 bases from J, with 12 bases between.

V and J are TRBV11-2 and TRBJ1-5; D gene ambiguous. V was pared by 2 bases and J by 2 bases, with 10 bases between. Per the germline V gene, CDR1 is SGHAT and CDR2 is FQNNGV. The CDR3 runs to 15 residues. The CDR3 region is CASSLKVSGNQPQHF. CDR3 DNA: TGTGCCAGCAGCTTAAAGGTGAGCGGCAATCAGCCCCAGCATTTT.

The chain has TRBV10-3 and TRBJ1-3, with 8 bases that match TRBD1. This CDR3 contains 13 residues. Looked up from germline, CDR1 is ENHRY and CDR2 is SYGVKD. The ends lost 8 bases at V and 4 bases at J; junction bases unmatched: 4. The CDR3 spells CAIQGASGNTIYF. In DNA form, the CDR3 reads TGTGCCATCCAGGGGGCGAGCGGAAACACCATATATTTT.

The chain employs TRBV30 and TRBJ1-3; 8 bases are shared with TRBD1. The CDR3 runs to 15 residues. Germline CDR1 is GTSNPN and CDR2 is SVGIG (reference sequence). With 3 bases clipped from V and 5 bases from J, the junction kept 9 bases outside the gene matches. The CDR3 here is CAWSPGQGQRNTIYF. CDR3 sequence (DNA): TGTGCCTGGAGCCCCGGACAGGGCCAACGAAACACCATATATTTT.

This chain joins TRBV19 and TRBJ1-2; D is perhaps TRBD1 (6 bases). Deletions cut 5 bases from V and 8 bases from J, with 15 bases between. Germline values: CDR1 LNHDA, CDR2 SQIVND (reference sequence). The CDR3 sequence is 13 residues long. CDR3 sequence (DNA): TGTGCCAGTAGTGGAGGCAGGGGTTGGGGCTACACCTTC. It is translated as CASSGGRGWGYTF. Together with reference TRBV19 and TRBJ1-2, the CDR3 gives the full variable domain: DGGITQSPKYLFRKEGQNVTLSCEQNLNHDAMYWYRQDPGQGLRLIYYSQIVNDFQKGDIAEGYSVSREKKESFPLTVTSAQKNPTAFYLCASSGGRGWGYTFGSGTRLTVV.

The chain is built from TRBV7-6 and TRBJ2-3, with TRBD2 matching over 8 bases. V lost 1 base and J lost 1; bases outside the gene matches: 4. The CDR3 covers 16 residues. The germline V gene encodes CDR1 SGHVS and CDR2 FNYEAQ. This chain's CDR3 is CASSLVSGSRTDTQYF. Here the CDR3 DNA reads TGTGCCAGCAGCTTAGTGAGCGGGAGTCGCACAGATACGCAGTATTTT.

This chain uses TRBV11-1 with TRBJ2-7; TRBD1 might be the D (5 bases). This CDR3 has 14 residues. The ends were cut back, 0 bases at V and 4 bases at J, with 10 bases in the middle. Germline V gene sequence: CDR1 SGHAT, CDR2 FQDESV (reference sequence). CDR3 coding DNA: TGTGCCAGCAGCTTAGCGGCAGGGTCGTACGAGCAGTACTTC. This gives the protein CASSLAAGSYEQYF.

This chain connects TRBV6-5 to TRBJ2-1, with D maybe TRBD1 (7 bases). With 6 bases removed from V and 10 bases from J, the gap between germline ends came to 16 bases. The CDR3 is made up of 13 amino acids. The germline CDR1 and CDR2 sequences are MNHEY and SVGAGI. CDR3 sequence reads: CASSPGGLDEQFF. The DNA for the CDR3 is TGTGCCAGCAGCCCAGGGGGGCTGGACGAGCAGTTCTTC.

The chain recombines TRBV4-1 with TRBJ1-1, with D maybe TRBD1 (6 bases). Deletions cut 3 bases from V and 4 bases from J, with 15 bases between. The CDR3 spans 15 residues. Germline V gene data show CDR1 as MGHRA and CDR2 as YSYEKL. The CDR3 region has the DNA TGCGCCAGCAGCCACCAGGGGTTTGAAGGCACTGAAGCTTTCTTT. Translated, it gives CASSHQGFEGTEAFF.

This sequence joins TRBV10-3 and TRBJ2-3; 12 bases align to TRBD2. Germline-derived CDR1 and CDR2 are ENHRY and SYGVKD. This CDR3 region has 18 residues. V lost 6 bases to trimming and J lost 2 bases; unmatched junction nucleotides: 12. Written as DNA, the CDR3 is TGTGCCATCAGGAAAGGACTAGCGGGACAAAGTACCACAGATACGCAGTATTTT. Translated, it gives CAIRKGLAGQSTTDTQYF.

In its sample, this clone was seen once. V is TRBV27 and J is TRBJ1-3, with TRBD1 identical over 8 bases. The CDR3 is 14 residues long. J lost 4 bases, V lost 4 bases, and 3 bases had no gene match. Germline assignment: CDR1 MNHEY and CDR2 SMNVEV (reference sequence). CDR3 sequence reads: CASSYRGSGNTIYF. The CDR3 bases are TGTGCCAGCAGTTACAGGGGGTCCGGAAACACCATATATTTT.

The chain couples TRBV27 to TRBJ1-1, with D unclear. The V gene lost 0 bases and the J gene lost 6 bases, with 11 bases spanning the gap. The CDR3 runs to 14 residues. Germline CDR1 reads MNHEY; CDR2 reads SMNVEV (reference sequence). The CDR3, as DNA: TGTGCCAGCAGTTTATCGAGAACCGCTCCTGAAGCTTTCTTT. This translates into CASSLSRTAPEAFF.

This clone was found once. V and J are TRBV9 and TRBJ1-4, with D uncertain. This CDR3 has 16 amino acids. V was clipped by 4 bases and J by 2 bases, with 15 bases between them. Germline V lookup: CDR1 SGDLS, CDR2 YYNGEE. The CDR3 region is CASSPQEGYTNEKLFF. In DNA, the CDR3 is TGTGCCAGCAGCCCTCAGGAGGGCTACACTAATGAAAAACTGTTTTTT. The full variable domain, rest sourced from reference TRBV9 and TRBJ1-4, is DSGVTQTPKHLITATGQRVTLRCSPRSGDLSVYWYQQSLDQGLQFLIQYYNGEERAKGNILERFSAQQFPDLHSELNLSSLELGDSALYFCASSPQEGYTNEKLFFGSGTQLSVL.

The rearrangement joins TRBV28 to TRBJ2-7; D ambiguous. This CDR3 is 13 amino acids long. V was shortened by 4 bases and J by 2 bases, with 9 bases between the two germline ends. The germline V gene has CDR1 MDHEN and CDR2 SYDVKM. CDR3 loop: CASSSSLTYEQYF. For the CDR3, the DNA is TGTGCCAGCAGTTCCTCGTTAACCTACGAGCAGTACTTC.